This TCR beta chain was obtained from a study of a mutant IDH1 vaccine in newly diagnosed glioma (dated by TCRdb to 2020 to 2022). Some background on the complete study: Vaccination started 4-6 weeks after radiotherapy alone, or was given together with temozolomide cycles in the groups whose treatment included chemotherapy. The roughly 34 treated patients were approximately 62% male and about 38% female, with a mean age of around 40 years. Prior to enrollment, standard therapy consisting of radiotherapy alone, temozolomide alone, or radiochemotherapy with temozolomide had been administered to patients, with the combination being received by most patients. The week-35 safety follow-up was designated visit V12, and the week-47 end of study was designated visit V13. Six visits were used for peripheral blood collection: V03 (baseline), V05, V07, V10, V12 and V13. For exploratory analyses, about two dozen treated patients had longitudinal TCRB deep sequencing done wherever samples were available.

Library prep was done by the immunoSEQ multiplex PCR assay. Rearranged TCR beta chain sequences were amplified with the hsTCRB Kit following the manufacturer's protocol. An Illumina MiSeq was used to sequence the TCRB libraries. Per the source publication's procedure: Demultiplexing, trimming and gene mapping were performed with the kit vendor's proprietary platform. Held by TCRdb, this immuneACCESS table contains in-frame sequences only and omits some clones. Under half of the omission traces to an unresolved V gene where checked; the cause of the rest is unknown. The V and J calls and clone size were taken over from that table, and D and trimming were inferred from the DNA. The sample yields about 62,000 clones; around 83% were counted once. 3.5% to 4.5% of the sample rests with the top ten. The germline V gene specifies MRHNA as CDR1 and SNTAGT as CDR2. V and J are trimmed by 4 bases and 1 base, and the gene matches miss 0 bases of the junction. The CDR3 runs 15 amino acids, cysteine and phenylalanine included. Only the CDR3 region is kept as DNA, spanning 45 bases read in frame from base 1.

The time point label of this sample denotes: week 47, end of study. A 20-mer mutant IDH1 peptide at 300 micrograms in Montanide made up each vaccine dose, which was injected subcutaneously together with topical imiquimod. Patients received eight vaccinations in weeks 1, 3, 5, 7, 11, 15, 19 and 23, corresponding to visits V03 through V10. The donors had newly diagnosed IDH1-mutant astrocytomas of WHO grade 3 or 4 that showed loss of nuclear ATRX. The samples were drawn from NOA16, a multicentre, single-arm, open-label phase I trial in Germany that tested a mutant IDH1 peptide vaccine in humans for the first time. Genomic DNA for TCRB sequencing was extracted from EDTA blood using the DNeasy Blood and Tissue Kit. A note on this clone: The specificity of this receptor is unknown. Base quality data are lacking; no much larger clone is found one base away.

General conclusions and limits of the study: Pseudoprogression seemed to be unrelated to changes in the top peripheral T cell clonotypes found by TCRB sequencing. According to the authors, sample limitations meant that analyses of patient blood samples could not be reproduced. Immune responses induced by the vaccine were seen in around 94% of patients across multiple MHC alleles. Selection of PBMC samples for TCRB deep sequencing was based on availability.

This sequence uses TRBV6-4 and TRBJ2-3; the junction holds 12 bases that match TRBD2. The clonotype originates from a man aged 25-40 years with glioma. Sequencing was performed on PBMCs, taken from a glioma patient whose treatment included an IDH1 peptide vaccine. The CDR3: CASSGTSGGTDTQYF. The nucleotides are TGTGCCAGCAGTGGGACTAGCGGGGGCACAGATACGCAGTATTTT.